This TCR beta chain emerged from a study of regulatory dendritic cells for organ transplantation. Findings and caveats of the study: Among resting subsets, memory CD8+ cells contained the most alloreactive clonotypes.

The germline V gene has CDR1 SGHVS and CDR2 FQNEAQ. This CDR3 has 12 residues. V lost 6 bases, J lost 4 bases, and 7 bases lay in between. Sorted subsets were CFSE-labeled and cultured four to five days with allogeneic dendritic cells. The data were produced by immunoSEQ multiplex PCR, yet TCRdb's version contains in-frame clones alone and is incomplete. The profile shows roughly 11,000 clones, approximately 89% of them singletons. Turning to this clone: Its antigen is currently unknown.

The chain joins TRBV7-8 to TRBJ2-1; D remains ambiguous. Sequenced sample: naive CD8+ T cells from blood cultured with dendritic cells. Subset defined: CD45RA+ naive T cells. This receptor was taken from a human donor in good health. CDR3 loop: CASSNGYNEQFF. The CDR3 bases are TGTGCCAGCAGTAACGGATACAATGAGCAGTTCTTC.